Listed below are T cell receptor beta chains from one sample, sequenced in a study of shared clonotypes between healthy human individuals. The protocol was immunoSEQ multiplex PCR, while the TCRdb copy is restricted to in-frame clones and leaves out a portion. The top ten hold almost 0.9% of the sample, which has around 990,000 clones, around 77% seen once. The sample consisted of memory CD4+ T cells from PBMCs. All receptors derive from a man in his late teens or twenties in good health. Some clones in this sample may be carry-over from other donors' samples. The CDR3 runs from the conserved cysteine through the conserved F or W. D genes are given only for firm matches. Clone size, where shown, is once, few, many, or a class for clones that have expanded.

j_call,d_call,clone_size,v_call,cdr3_aa,cdr3_nt
TRBJ2-2,NA,NA,TRBV28,CASSLLGELFF,TGTGCCAGCAGTTTATTAGGGGAGCTGTTTTTT
TRBJ2-2,TRBD2,NA,TRBV9,CASSPTSGRANTGELFF,TGTGCCAGCAGCCCCACTAGCGGGAGGGCGAACACCGGGGAGCTGTTTTTT
TRBJ2-1,TRBD2,NA,TRBV27,CASSSAGAGEYNEQFF,TGTGCCAGCAGTAGCGCAGGAGCGGGAGAGTACAATGAGCAGTTCTTC
TRBJ1-4,TRBD1,NA,TRBV7-9,CASSQSTGKSEKLFF,TGTGCCAGCAGCCAGTCGACAGGGAAGAGTGAAAAACTGTTTTTT
TRBJ2-2,TRBD2,NA,TRBV7-9,CASSLTASGTGELFF,TGTGCCAGCAGCTTAACGGCTAGCGGGACCGGGGAGCTGTTTTTT
TRBJ2-7,NA,once,TRBV5-1,CASSPGGGWDKQYF,TGCGCCAGCAGCCCCGGGGGAGGTTGGGATAAGCAGTACTTC
TRBJ2-7,NA,few,TRBV12-5,CASGLGLPGAREQYF,TGTGCTAGTGGTTTGGGCCTACCGGGAGCTCGGGAGCAGTACTTC
TRBJ2-2,NA,NA,TRBV6-5,CASRSGERRHGELFF,TGTGCCAGCAGGTCGGGAGAAAGACGCCACGGGGAGCTGTTTTTT
TRBJ2-3,NA,NA,TRBV9,CASSVATAGSTDTQYF,TGTGCCAGCAGCGTAGCCACGGCGGGAAGCACAGATACGCAGTATTTT
TRBJ1-4,TRBD1,NA,TRBV5-1,CASSQGDGLEKLFF,TGCGCCAGCAGCCAGGGGGATGGGCTAGAAAAACTGTTTTTT
TRBJ2-5,NA,NA,TRBV5-4,CASSLAPKKQETQYF,TGTGCCAGCAGCTTGGCCCCGAAGAAACAAGAGACCCAGTACTTC
TRBJ2-2,TRBD2,NA,TRBV7-3,CASSPRLAANTGELFF,TGTGCCAGCAGCCCGAGACTAGCGGCGAACACCGGGGAGCTGTTTTTT
TRBJ2-1,TRBD2,NA,TRBV28,CASSPSGRARSNEQFF,TGTGCCAGCAGTCCAAGCGGGAGGGCTAGGTCCAATGAGCAGTTCTTC
TRBJ2-3,NA,NA,TRBV28,CASSRRSDTQYF,TGTGCCAGCAGCAGGAGGTCAGATACGCAGTATTTT
TRBJ2-2,NA,NA,TRBV29-1,CSVAPTTRGTGELFF,TGCAGCGTTGCACCGACGACCCGGGGCACCGGGGAGCTGTTTTTT
TRBJ2-1,NA,NA,TRBV19,CASREWGARGPKNEQFF,TGTGCCAGTAGGGAATGGGGAGCCAGAGGTCCAAAGAATGAGCAGTTCTTC
TRBJ2-7,NA,NA,TRBV28,CASRTGRSYEQYF,TGTGCCAGCCGCACAGGTCGATCCTACGAGCAGTACTTC
TRBJ1-2,NA,once,TRBV28,CACRVGHYGYTF,TGTGCCTGCCGCGTTGGGCACTATGGCTACACCTTC
TRBJ2-5,NA,NA,TRBV5-6,CASSLAASRQETQYF,TGTGCCAGCAGCTTGGCAGCAAGTAGACAAGAGACCCAGTACTTC
TRBJ1-5,TRBD1,NA,TRBV18,CASSPAGGSQPQHF,TGTGCCAGCTCACCCGCAGGGGGCAGTCAGCCCCAGCATTTT
TRBJ1-2,NA,few,TRBV30,CAWSRDAYGYTF,TGTGCCTGGAGTCGGGACGCCTATGGCTACACCTTC
TRBJ2-1,NA,NA,TRBV18,CASSPTGGDNEQFF,TGTGCCAGCTCACCGACTGGCGGAGACAATGAGCAGTTCTTC
TRBJ2-6,NA,few,TRBV18,CASSPSAGTSGANVLTF,TGTGCCAGCTCACCTAGTGCGGGTACCTCTGGGGCCAACGTCCTGACTTTC
TRBJ1-1,TRBD1,NA,TRBV28,CASSAGGQGAVEAFF,TGTGCCAGCAGTGCGGGGGGACAGGGGGCTGTTGAAGCTTTCTTT
TRBJ2-5,TRBD2,NA,TRBV5-1,CASSFTLAEETQYF,TGCGCCAGCAGCTTCACCCTAGCGGAAGAGACCCAGTACTTC
TRBJ1-1,NA,NA,TRBV29-1,CSVAPGGNTEAFF,TGCAGCGTTGCCCCGGGAGGGAACACTGAAGCTTTCTTT
TRBJ1-2,TRBD1,once,TRBV30,CAWSAWDSYGYTF,TGTGCCTGGAGTGCCTGGGACAGCTATGGCTACACCTTC
TRBJ1-3,NA,few,TRBV11-2,CASSLGPPPGNTIYF,TGTGCCAGCAGCCTCGGGCCACCGCCTGGAAACACCATATATTTT
TRBJ2-7,NA,NA,TRBV10-3,CAISEPLSSRARAEQYF,TGTGCCATCAGTGAGCCATTAAGTAGTCGGGCGAGGGCCGAGCAGTACTTC
TRBJ2-6,NA,NA,TRBV6-8,CASRRRTGTSSGANVLTF,TGTGCCAGCAGACGGCGGACAGGGACTAGCTCTGGGGCCAACGTCCTGACTTTC
TRBJ2-1,NA,NA,TRBV9,CASSVLGGYNEQFF,TGTGCCAGCAGCGTCCTTGGTGGGTACAATGAGCAGTTCTTC
TRBJ1-4,NA,NA,TRBV11-2,CASSSIGSANEKLFF,TGTGCCAGCAGCTCGATAGGCTCGGCTAATGAAAAACTGTTTTTT
TRBJ2-3,NA,NA,TRBV12-5,CASGEGTDSSTDTQYF,TGTGCTAGTGGGGAGGGGACGGACTCCAGCACAGATACGCAGTATTTT
TRBJ2-1,NA,NA,TRBV5-1,CASSLAILNNEQFF,TGCGCCAGCAGCTTGGCGATTTTGAACAATGAGCAGTTCTTC
TRBJ2-5,NA,NA,TRBV7-2,CASSLVRAETQYF,TGTGCCAGCAGCTTAGTTCGCGCGGAGACCCAGTACTTC
TRBJ2-3,NA,NA,TRBV2,CASGTASDTQYF,TGTGCCAGCGGGACGGCGTCAGATACGCAGTATTTT
TRBJ2-5,TRBD1,few,TRBV9,CASSGGQGSETQYF,TGTGCCAGCAGCGGGGGACAGGGGTCAGAGACCCAGTACTTC
TRBJ2-7,TRBD1,NA,TRBV14,CASSGDRDSYEQYF,TGTGCCAGCAGCGGCGACAGGGACTCCTACGAGCAGTACTTC
TRBJ1-1,NA,NA,TRBV7-2,CASSPPSGRMNTEAFF,TGTGCCAGCAGCCCCCCGTCGGGGCGCATGAACACTGAAGCTTTCTTT
TRBJ1-2,NA,few,TRBV7-9,CASSYTGTEDGYGYTF,TGTGCCAGCAGCTACACCGGGACTGAGGATGGCTATGGCTACACCTTC
TRBJ2-5,TRBD2,NA,TRBV2,CASSEASGSFETQYF,TGTGCCAGCAGTGAAGCTAGCGGGAGTTTTGAGACCCAGTACTTC
TRBJ2-5,TRBD2,NA,TRBV28,CASSLGGRAGETQYF,TGTGCCAGCAGTTTAGGCGGGAGGGCCGGAGAGACCCAGTACTTC
TRBJ2-5,NA,NA,TRBV4-3,CASSQDLPETQYF,TGCGCCAGCAGCCAAGATCTCCCAGAGACCCAGTACTTC
TRBJ2-3,NA,NA,TRBV7-2,CASSRGGPDTQYF,TGTGCCAGCAGCCGCGGCGGGCCCGATACGCAGTATTTT
TRBJ2-2,TRBD2,NA,TRBV5-1,CASSQIAGGHTGELFF,TGCGCCAGCAGCCAGATAGCGGGAGGGCACACCGGGGAGCTGTTTTTT
TRBJ2-2,TRBD2,NA,TRBV9,CASSPPSGSYTGELFF,TGTGCCAGCAGCCCCCCCAGCGGGAGTTACACCGGGGAGCTGTTTTTT
TRBJ2-1,NA,NA,TRBV6-1,CASSEAGGSYNEQFF,TGTGCCAGCAGTGAGGCCGGGGGCTCCTACAATGAGCAGTTCTTC
TRBJ1-2,NA,NA,TRBV19,CASSKWSGYRDGYTF,TGTGCCAGTAGTAAGTGGAGTGGGTACAGAGATGGCTACACCTTC
TRBJ1-5,NA,few,TRBV29-1,CSVSGVNNQPQHF,TGCAGCGTTTCAGGGGTTAACAATCAGCCCCAGCATTTT
TRBJ1-5,NA,NA,TRBV5-6,CASSLVDQLQHF,TGTGCCAGCAGCTTGGTAGATCAGCTCCAGCATTTT
TRBJ1-5,NA,NA,TRBV5-1,CASSLEGSPNQPQHF,TGCGCCAGCAGCTTGGAAGGGTCGCCCAATCAGCCCCAGCATTTT
TRBJ2-1,TRBD2,NA,TRBV5-1,CASSPQSGSSYNEQFF,TGCGCCAGCAGCCCCCAAAGCGGGAGCTCCTACAATGAGCAGTTCTTC
TRBJ2-1,TRBD1,NA,TRBV5-1,CASSLGSSGQGVNEQFF,TGCGCCAGCAGCTTGGGTAGTAGCGGACAGGGGGTCAATGAGCAGTTCTTC
TRBJ2-5,TRBD2,NA,TRBV4-1,CASSLSGRVPGETQYF,TGCGCCAGCAGCCTGAGCGGGAGGGTCCCCGGGGAGACCCAGTACTTC
TRBJ2-7,NA,NA,TRBV30,CAWRDVGGRGATYEQYF,TGTGCCTGGAGAGATGTGGGGGGGCGGGGAGCGACCTACGAGCAGTACTTC
TRBJ2-1,TRBD2,NA,TRBV4-2,CASSQGYLAGGVVSQFF,TGTGCCAGCAGCCAAGGGTACCTAGCGGGAGGGGTTGTCTCCCAGTTCTTC
TRBJ2-7,NA,NA,TRBV7-2,CASSLVDTESPYEQYF,TGTGCCAGCAGCTTAGTTGATACAGAAAGTCCCTACGAGCAGTACTTC